This TCR beta chain was observed in a study of cytomegalovirus exposure and HLA in healthy donors. This CDR3 contains 11 residues. V lost 2 bases, J lost 9 bases, and 8 bases lay in between. The V gene's germline CDR1 is DFQATT and CDR2 SNEGSKA (reference sequence). TCRdb's copy holds only in-frame clones and misses some; the assay was immunoSEQ multiplex PCR. The repertoire consists of about 49,000 clones, with about 90% occurring once and the leading ten covering roughly 1.4%. The sequenced sample consisted of PBMCs. The TCR was taken from a man aged 18 to 30 in good health and CMV-seronegative. This chain uses TRBV20-1 with TRBJ2-1, with unresolved D. The CDR3 spells CSARPQSEQFF. CDR3 bases: TGCAGTGCTAGACCCCAATCTGAGCAGTTCTTC.